This TCR beta chain was captured in a study of a mutant IDH1 vaccine in newly diagnosed glioma. Clones were sequenced by immunoSEQ multiplex PCR, and TCRdb holds only the in-frame ones, with some missing. The profile covers approximately 38,000 clones, with 75% to 90% appearing a single time and 1.7% taken by the ten largest. General study results and limits: Whatever changes occurred in top peripheral T cell clonotypes seemed unrelated to pseudoprogression.

The germline V gene encodes CDR1 LGHNA and CDR2 YNFKEQ. V lost 4 bases and J 2 bases, leaving 12 bases between the germline ends. The CDR3 runs 15 residues. Comment on this clone: The antigen is undetermined.

Time point indicated: week 5, during vaccination. The investigators gave 300 ug of mutant IDH1 20-mer peptide in each vaccine dose, together with topical imiquimod. The chain uses TRBV4-2 and TRBJ2-1; either TRBD1 or TRBD2 may supply D (7 bases each). This TCR was recovered from a middle-aged man with glioma. Material: PBMCs, obtained from a glioma patient whose treatment included an IDH1 peptide vaccine. CDR3 amino acids: CASSRPGGAYNEQFF. The CDR3 bases are TGTGCCAGCAGCCGACCAGGGGGGGCCTACAATGAGCAGTTCTTC.